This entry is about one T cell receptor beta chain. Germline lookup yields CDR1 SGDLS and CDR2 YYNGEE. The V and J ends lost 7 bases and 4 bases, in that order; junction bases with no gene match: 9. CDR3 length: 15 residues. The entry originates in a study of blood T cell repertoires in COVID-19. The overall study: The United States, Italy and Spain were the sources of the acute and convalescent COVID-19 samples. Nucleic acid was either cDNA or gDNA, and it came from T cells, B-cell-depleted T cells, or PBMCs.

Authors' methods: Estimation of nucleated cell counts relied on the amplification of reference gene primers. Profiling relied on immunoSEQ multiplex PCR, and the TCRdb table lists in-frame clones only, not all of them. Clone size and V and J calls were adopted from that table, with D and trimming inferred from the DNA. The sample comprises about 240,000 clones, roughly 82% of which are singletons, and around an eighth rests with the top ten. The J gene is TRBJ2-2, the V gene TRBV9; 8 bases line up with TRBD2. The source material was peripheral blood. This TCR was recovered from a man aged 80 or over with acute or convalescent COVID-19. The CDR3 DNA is TGTGCCAGCCGGGGGGGCCAGGAAATCACCGGGGAGCTGTTTTTT. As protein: CASRGGQEITGELFF.